The rows below give T cell receptor beta chains drawn from one sample of a study of blood T cells in healthy people across ages. Each CDR3 protein is one row after TCRdb ran MiXCR on the 5' RACE reads. The sample contains more than 700,000 distinct CDR3 sequences, 35% to 50% of which appear only once. The sequenced sample consisted of blood. These receptors all come from an elderly man in good health. CDR3s include the opening cysteine and the closing phenylalanine or tryptophan. D genes are given only for firm matches. Clone size, where shown, is once, few, many, or a class for clones that have expanded.

d_call j_call clone_size v_call cdr3_aa cdr3_nt
. TRBJ2-3 many TRBV12-3/TRBV12-4 CASSPSALGTDTQYF TGTGCCAGCAGTCCTTCCGCCCTGGGCACAGATACGCAGTATTTT
TRBD2 TRBJ2-3 many TRBV5-1 CASSLETSTFTDTQYF TGCGCCAGCAGCTTGGAGACTAGCACATTCACAGATACGCAGTATTTT
TRBD2 TRBJ2-5 many TRBV5-1 CASSPRSSGNEQYF TGCGCCAGCAGCCCCCGGAGTAGCGGGAATGAGCAGTACTTC
TRBD1 TRBJ2-1 . TRBV14 CTSSLMTGGYNEQFF TGTACCAGCAGCCTGATGACAGGGGGATACAATGAGCAGTTCTTC
TRBD2 TRBJ2-5 . TRBV7-2 CASSPGGSRQETQYF TGTGCCAGCAGCCCCGGGGGGAGCCGTCAAGAGACCCAGTACTTC
TRBD1 TRBJ1-2 . TRBV20-1 CSARDHRTGGDGYTF TGCAGTGCTAGAGATCATAGGACAGGGGGGGATGGCTACACCTTC
TRBD2 TRBJ2-1 . TRBV16 CASSPSSGNPTYNEQFF TGTGCCAGCAGCCCCTCTAGCGGTAACCCCACCTACAATGAGCAGTTCTTC
TRBD1 TRBJ1-4 . TRBV6-6 CASRATGVGKLFF TGTGCCAGCAGGGCCACAGGGGTGGGAAAACTGTTTTTT
. TRBJ2-6 . TRBV4-3 CASSQDRGSANVLTF TGCGCCAGCAGCCAAGACAGGGGTTCAGCCAACGTCCTGACTTTC
. TRBJ2-3 . TRBV5-1 CAGSLRGPSGTVSDTQYF TGCGCCGGCAGCTTGAGGGGGCCCAGCGGGACGGTTTCAGATACGCAGTATTTT
TRBD2 TRBJ2-7 few TRBV2 CASSLERESYEQYF TGTGCCAGCAGTCTAGAGCGGGAGTCCTACGAGCAGTACTTC
. TRBJ1-2 few TRBV20-1 CSASGANYGYTF TGCAGTGCTAGCGGTGCTAACTATGGCTACACCTTC
. TRBJ2-7 few TRBV29-1 CSVGAGEGEQYF TGCAGCGTTGGAGCAGGGGAGGGCGAGCAGTACTTC
. TRBJ2-1 . TRBV7-2 CASSRSAEQFF TGTGCCAGCAGCCGCTCGGCTGAGCAGTTCTTC
. TRBJ2-3 few TRBV28 CASSLGFAPDTQYF TGTGCCAGCAGTTTAGGGTTTGCCCCAGATACGCAGTATTTT
TRBD2 TRBJ2-3 many TRBV7-2 CASSHIRTSGYRNTQYF TGTGCCAGCAGCCATATTCGGACTAGCGGGTATCGAAATACGCAGTATTTT
. TRBJ2-7 . TRBV3-1 CASSQDLGRREQYF TGTGCCAGCAGCCAAGATCTAGGCAGGCGCGAGCAGTACTTC
TRBD2 TRBJ2-7 many TRBV4-2 CASSHLRASGRYEQYF TGTGCCAGCAGCCATCTTCGGGCTAGCGGGAGGTACGAGCAGTACTTC
TRBD2 TRBJ2-3 . TRBV20-1 CSAKGLAGKDTQYF TGCAGTGCTAAGGGACTAGCGGGGAAAGATACGCAGTATTTT
. TRBJ2-1 . TRBV9 CASSVTNNEQFF TGTGCCAGCAGCGTAACAAACAATGAGCAGTTCTTC
. TRBJ2-5 . TRBV28 CASSLPIGVKTQYF TGTGCCAGCAGTCTCCCAATCGGAGTAAAGACCCAGTACTTC
. TRBJ2-3 few TRBV5-5 CASSRHLGGNTDTQYF TGTGCCAGCAGCCGACACCTCGGCGGAAACACAGATACGCAGTATTTT
. TRBJ1-1 few TRBV12-3/TRBV12-4 CASSFQALNTEAFF TGTGCCAGCAGTTTTCAGGCTTTGAACACTGAAGCTTTCTTT
TRBD2 TRBJ2-3 many TRBV20-1 CSAKLAGGPKYF TGCAGTGCTAAACTAGCGGGAGGGCCAAAGTATTTT
. TRBJ2-7 . TRBV29-1 CSVAGPLISDEQYF TGCAGCGTGGCGGGACCCCTAATTTCCGACGAGCAGTACTTC
TRBD2 TRBJ2-7 . TRBV5-6 CASSRALAEGYEQYF TGTGCCAGCAGCCGAGCGCTAGCGGAAGGATACGAGCAGTACTTC
. TRBJ2-1 few TRBV7-3 CASSSLLGFNEQFF TGTGCCAGCAGCTCCCTACTAGGATTCAATGAGCAGTTCTTC
TRBD2 TRBJ2-1 . TRBV29-1 CSVVETSGSWFF TGCAGCGTTGTTGAGACTAGCGGGAGTTGGTTCTTC
TRBD2 TRBJ2-1 . TRBV4-1 CASIQEGLVDTHEQFF TGCGCCAGCATCCAAGAGGGACTAGTCGATACCCATGAGCAGTTCTTC
. TRBJ2-5 . TRBV7-2 CASSPMAANGETQYF TGTGCCAGCAGCCCGATGGCCGCTAACGGAGAGACCCAGTACTTC
TRBD1 TRBJ2-3 . TRBV29-1 CSVVRGRGTDTQYF TGCAGCGTTGTCAGGGGGCGAGGCACAGATACGCAGTATTTT
. TRBJ2-1 . TRBV20-1 CSARGPANEQFF TGCAGTGCTAGAGGACCAGCCAATGAGCAGTTCTTC
TRBD2 TRBJ2-2 . TRBV20-1 CSATGTSGYTGGLFF TGCAGTGCTACTGGGACTAGCGGCTACACCGGGGGGCTGTTTTTT
. TRBJ1-1 . TRBV2 CASSEEGHTEAFF TGCGCCAGCAGTGAAGAAGGGCACACTGAAGCTTTCTTT
. TRBJ2-7 . TRBV20-1 CSARWLENEQYF TGCAGTGCTAGGTGGCTGGAAAATGAGCAGTACTTC
TRBD2 TRBJ2-1 . TRBV11-2 CASSLGGRASYNEQFF TGTGCCAGCAGCTTAGGAGGGAGGGCCTCCTACAATGAGCAGTTCTTC
TRBD1 TRBJ2-2 few TRBV27 CASSRGQGGITGELFF TGTGCCAGCAGCCGCGGACAGGGGGGCATCACCGGGGAGCTGTTTTTT
. TRBJ2-1 many TRBV5-1 CASSAHDFVEQFF TGCGCCAGCAGCGCGCACGATTTCGTGGAGCAGTTCTTC
. TRBJ2-3 . TRBV18 CASSPTRDDTQYF TGTGCCAGCTCACCTACACGGGACGATACGCAGTATTTT
TRBD1 TRBJ2-3 . TRBV24-1 CATSDYGTEITDTQYF TGTGCCACCAGTGATTACGGGACAGAGATCACAGATACGCAGTATTTT
. TRBJ2-7 . TRBV6-1 CASTGSIPPYEQYF TGTGCCAGCACAGGAAGCATCCCACCCTACGAGCAGTACTTC
. TRBJ1-2 . TRBV6-5 CASSESSYGYTF TGTGCCAGCAGTGAGAGCAGCTATGGCTACACCTTC
. TRBJ2-3 few TRBV6-5 CASSYSGATDTQYF TGTGCCAGCAGTTACTCAGGAGCCACAGATACGCAGTATTTT
. TRBJ2-7 . TRBV6-5 CASSYSSSMRGLNEQYF TGTGCCAGCAGTTACTCCAGTTCAATGAGGGGTCTTAACGAGCAGTACTTC
TRBD1 TRBJ2-5 few TRBV6-1 CASTDRGFRETQYF TGTGCCAGCACGGACAGGGGGTTTCGAGAGACCCAGTACTTC
. TRBJ1-1 . TRBV15 CATSSLVEAEAEAFF TGTGCCACCAGCAGCCTAGTAGAGGCTGAGGCTGAAGCTTTCTTT
TRBD1 TRBJ2-1 many TRBV7-9 CASSSGGEQFF TGTGCCAGCAGCTCAGGGGGTGAACAGTTCTTC
. TRBJ2-3 . TRBV3-1 CASSQHPDTDTQYF TGTGCCAGCAGCCAACACCCAGACACAGATACGCAGTATTTT
. TRBJ2-5 . TRBV7-2 CASSLVGRAQETQYF TGTGCCAGCAGCTTAGTAGGCAGGGCGCAAGAGACCCAGTACTTC
. TRBJ2-3 few TRBV29-1 CSVEEGGPSTDTQYF TGCAGCGTTGAAGAAGGGGGACCCAGCACAGATACGCAGTATTTT
. TRBJ2-1 . TRBV20-1 CSAGLGYKEQFF TGCAGTGCTGGACTTGGGTACAAGGAGCAGTTCTTC
. TRBJ1-2 . TRBV28 CASSLGEMKVYGYTF TGTGCCAGCAGTTTAGGGGAGATGAAAGTCTATGGCTACACCTTC
TRBD1 TRBJ1-6 . TRBV11-3 CASSSRQGDSPLHF TGTGCCAGCAGCTCCCGACAGGGAGATTCACCCCTCCACTTT
TRBD2 TRBJ2-3 many TRBV9 CASSPTSGRGGADTQYF TGTGCCAGCAGCCCCACTAGCGGGAGAGGAGGTGCAGATACGCAGTATTTT
. TRBJ2-7 . TRBV3-1 CASQILGGNEQYF TGTGCCAGCCAAATCCTTGGGGGAAACGAGCAGTACTTC
TRBD1 TRBJ1-1 . TRBV12-3/TRBV12-4 CASSLGQGHTEAFF TGTGCCAGCAGTTTAGGACAGGGACACACTGAAGCTTTCTTT
. TRBJ2-1 . TRBV20-1 CSASSGSRTKEQFF TGCAGTGCTAGTAGTGGGAGCCGAACTAAGGAGCAGTTCTTC
TRBD2 TRBJ2-7 . TRBV28 CASSSSSSGSSYEQYF TGTGCCAGCAGTTCCTCAAGTAGCGGGAGCTCCTACGAGCAGTACTTC